This T cell receptor (beta chain) was captured by sequencing in a study of T cell responses to AZD1222 COVID-19 vaccine. In the study overall: Pooling was applied to second doses at about 4 or about 12 weeks.

Whole-study results and caveats: Just 5 to 7 people given AZD1222 tested seropositive at baseline. The donors showed a predominance of white British ancestry and of females, with possible underestimation of clonal diversity.

Deletions cut 7 bases from V and 7 bases from J, with 19 bases between. The CDR3 totals 14 residues. Per the germline V gene, CDR1 is MNHNS and CDR2 is SASEGT. Libraries were prepared by immunoSEQ multiplex PCR; TCRdb keeps only in-frame clonotypes and omits some of them. The sample shows roughly 76,000 clones, around nine tenths of them seen only once. For this clone: Its target is not known.

V and J are TRBV6-1 and TRBJ1-2; tentatively, D is TRBD1 (5 bases). The starting material was peripheral blood, obtained on day 0 of AZD1222 vaccination. This receptor was identified in an adult in good health. The CDR3 reads CASTTGGGETGYTF. The CDR3, as DNA: TGTGCCAGCACCACAGGTGGGGGAGAGACTGGCTACACCTTC.